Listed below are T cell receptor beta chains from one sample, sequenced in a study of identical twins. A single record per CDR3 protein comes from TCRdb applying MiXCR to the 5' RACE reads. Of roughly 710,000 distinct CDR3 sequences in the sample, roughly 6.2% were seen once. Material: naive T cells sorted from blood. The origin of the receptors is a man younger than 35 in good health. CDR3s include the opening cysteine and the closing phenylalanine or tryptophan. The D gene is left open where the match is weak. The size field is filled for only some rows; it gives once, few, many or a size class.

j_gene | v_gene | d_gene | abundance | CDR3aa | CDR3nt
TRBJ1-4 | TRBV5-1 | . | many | CASSVDATNEKLFF | TGCGCCAGCAGTGTGGATGCAACTAATGAAAAACTGTTTTTT
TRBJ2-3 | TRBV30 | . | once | CAWSVEVGTPDTQYF | TGTGCCTGGAGTGTCGAAGTTGGGACCCCAGATACGCAGTATTTT
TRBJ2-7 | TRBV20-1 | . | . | CSARDFGGTYEQYF | TGCAGTGCTAGAGATTTCGGCGGGACCTACGAGCAGTACTTC
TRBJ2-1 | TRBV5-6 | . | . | CASSLYAGPGQFF | TGTGCCAGCAGCCTTTATGCGGGCCCAGGGCAGTTCTTC
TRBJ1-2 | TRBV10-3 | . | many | CAISSTNYGYTF | TGTGCCATCAGTTCCACCAACTATGGCTACACCTTC
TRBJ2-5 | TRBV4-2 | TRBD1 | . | CASSQERQGSGETQYF | TGTGCCAGCAGCCAAGAAAGACAGGGTTCTGGGGAGACCCAGTACTTC
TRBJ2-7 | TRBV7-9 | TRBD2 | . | CASSRTSDEQYF | TGTGCCAGCAGCCGAACTAGCGACGAGCAGTACTTC
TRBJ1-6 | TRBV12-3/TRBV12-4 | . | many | CASSPVGSYNSPLHF | TGTGCCAGCAGTCCCGTAGGATCCTATAATTCACCCCTCCACTTT
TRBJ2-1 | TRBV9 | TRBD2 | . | CASSVVSGSSYNEQFF | TGTGCCAGCAGCGTAGTTAGCGGGTCCTCCTACAATGAGCAGTTCTTC
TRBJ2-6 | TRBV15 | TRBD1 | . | CATSGSRDRSSGANVLTF | TGTGCCACCAGCGGTAGCCGGGACAGGTCCTCTGGGGCCAACGTCCTGACTTTC
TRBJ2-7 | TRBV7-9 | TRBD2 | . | CASSPTSGSSNNEQYF | TGTGCCAGCAGCCCAACTAGCGGGAGTTCAAACAATGAGCAGTACTTC
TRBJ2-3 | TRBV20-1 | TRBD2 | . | CSAPQGGGRADTQYF | TGCAGTGCTCCCCAGGGAGGCGGGAGGGCAGATACGCAGTATTTT
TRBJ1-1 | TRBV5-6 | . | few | CASSLDVTGPEAFF | TGTGCCAGCAGCTTGGATGTTACAGGGCCTGAAGCTTTCTTT
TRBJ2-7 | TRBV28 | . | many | CASRGTPENSYEQYF | TGTGCCAGCCGCGGGACACCTGAAAACTCCTACGAGCAGTACTTC
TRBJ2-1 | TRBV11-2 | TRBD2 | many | CASSLGTSGHNEQFF | TGTGCCAGCAGCTTAGGTACTAGCGGTCACAATGAGCAGTTCTTC
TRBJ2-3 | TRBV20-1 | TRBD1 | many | CSAAQSTGVGTDTQYF | TGCAGTGCTGCACAATCGACAGGGGTTGGTACAGATACGCAGTATTTT
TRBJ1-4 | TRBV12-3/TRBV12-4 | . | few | CASSPTERTEKLFF | TGTGCCAGCAGTCCGACTGAACGAACTGAAAAACTGTTTTTT
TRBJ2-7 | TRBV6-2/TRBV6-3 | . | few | CASSTRDGSYEQYF | TGTGCCAGCAGTACACGGGACGGTAGTTACGAGCAGTACTTC
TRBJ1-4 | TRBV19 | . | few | CASSIRVNEKLFF | TGTGCCAGTAGTATACGGGTTAATGAAAAACTGTTTTTT
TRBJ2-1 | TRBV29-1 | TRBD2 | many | CSVEGAGPYNEQFF | TGCAGCGTTGAAGGAGCGGGGCCCTACAATGAGCAGTTCTTC
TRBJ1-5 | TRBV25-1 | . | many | CASSKSGTNQPQHF | TGTGCCAGCAGTAAATCCGGGACGAATCAGCCCCAGCATTTT
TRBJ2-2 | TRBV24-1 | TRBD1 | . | CATSAIRDRNTGELFF | TGTGCCACCAGTGCAATCCGGGACAGAAACACCGGGGAGCTGTTTTTT
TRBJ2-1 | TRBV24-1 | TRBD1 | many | CATHSPGGNEQFF | TGTGCCACCCACTCTCCAGGGGGCAATGAGCAGTTCTTC
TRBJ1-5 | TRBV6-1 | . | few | CASRAGQPHQPQHF | TGTGCCAGCAGAGCAGGACAGCCGCATCAGCCCCAGCATTTT
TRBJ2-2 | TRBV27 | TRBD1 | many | CASRLQGPGTGELFF | TGTGCCAGCAGACTACAGGGGCCGGGCACCGGGGAGCTGTTTTTT
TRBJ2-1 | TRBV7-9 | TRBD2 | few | CASSLPGLAGKFF | TGTGCCAGCAGCCTACCGGGGCTAGCGGGAAAGTTCTTC
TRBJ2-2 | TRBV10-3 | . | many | CAISETGTGELFF | TGTGCCATCAGTGAGACAGGGACCGGGGAGCTGTTTTTT
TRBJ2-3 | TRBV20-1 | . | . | CSARVWAPPTDTQYF | TGCAGTGCTAGAGTCTGGGCTCCACCCACAGATACGCAGTATTTT
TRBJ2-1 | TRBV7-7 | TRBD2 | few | CASSLGGLAGGPRAAEQFF | TGTGCCAGCAGCCTAGGGGGACTAGCGGGAGGACCACGCGCCGCTGAGCAGTTCTTC
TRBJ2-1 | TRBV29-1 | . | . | CSVPGNEQFF | TGCAGCGTGCCGGGGAATGAGCAGTTCTTC
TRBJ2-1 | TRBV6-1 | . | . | CASWGQQNGEQFF | TGTGCCAGCTGGGGGCAGCAAAATGGTGAGCAGTTCTTC
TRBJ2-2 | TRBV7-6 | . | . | CASSFGTKNTGELFF | TGTGCCAGCAGCTTCGGGACAAAGAACACCGGGGAGCTGTTTTTT
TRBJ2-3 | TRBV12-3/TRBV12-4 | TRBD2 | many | CASSLARGSADTQYF | TGTGCCAGCAGTTTAGCTCGCGGGAGTGCAGATACGCAGTATTTT
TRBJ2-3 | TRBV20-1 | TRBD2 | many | CSARDHPSGREGFPDTQYF | TGCAGTGCTAGAGATCACCCTAGCGGGAGGGAAGGATTCCCAGATACGCAGTATTTT
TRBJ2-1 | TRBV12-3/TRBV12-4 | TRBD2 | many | CASSLISGEGEQFF | TGTGCCAGCTCCCTTATCTCTGGGGAGGGTGAGCAGTTCTTC
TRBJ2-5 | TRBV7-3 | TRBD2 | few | CASSNSGRAEETQYF | TGTGCCAGCAGCAATAGCGGGAGGGCCGAAGAGACCCAGTACTTC
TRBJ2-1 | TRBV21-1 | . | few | CASSGAERADNEQFF | TGTGCCAGCAGCGGGGCGGAGCGGGCGGACAATGAGCAGTTCTTC
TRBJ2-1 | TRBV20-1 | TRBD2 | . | CSARGLAGHNEQFF | TGCAGTGCTAGGGGACTAGCGGGTCACAATGAGCAGTTCTTC
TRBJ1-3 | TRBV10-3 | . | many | CAISAPTGNTIYF | TGTGCCATCAGCGCCCCAACTGGAAACACCATATATTTT
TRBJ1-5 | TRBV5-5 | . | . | CASSFGSSNQPQHF | TGTGCCAGCAGCTTTGGGAGTAGCAATCAGCCCCAGCATTTT
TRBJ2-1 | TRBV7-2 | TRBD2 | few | CASRFSGVSYNEQFF | TGTGCCAGCAGGTTTAGCGGGGTCTCCTACAATGAGCAGTTCTTC
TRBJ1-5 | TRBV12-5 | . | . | CASGLVSGPQHF | TGTGCTAGTGGTTTGGTATCAGGGCCCCAGCATTTT
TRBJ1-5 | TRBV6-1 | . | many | CASSPDLNSNQPQHF | TGTGCCAGCAGTCCGGACCTCAATAGCAATCAGCCCCAGCATTTT
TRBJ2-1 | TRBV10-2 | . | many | CASGLFDEQFF | TGCGCCAGTGGGCTTTTTGATGAGCAGTTCTTC
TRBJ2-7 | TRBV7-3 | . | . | CASSSAGGYYEQYF | TGTGCCAGCAGCTCTGCAGGGGGGTACTACGAGCAGTACTTC
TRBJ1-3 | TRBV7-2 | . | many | CASSFLVNTIYF | TGTGCCAGCAGCTTCCTCGTAAACACCATATATTTT
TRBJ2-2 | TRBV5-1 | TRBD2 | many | CASSWGGTNTGELFF | TGCGCCAGCAGCTGGGGGGGGACGAACACCGGGGAGCTGTTTTTT
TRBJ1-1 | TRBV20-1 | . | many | CSPRQEAFF | TGCAGCCCCAGACAGGAAGCTTTCTTT
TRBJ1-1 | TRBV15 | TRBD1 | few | CATSRGPGGLNTEAFF | TGTGCCACCAGCAGAGGTCCAGGGGGCCTGAACACTGAAGCTTTCTTT
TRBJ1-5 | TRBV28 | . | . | CATTLEVNSNQPQHF | TGTGCCACCACCCTCGAGGTAAATAGCAATCAGCCCCAGCATTTT
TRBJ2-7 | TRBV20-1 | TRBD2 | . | CSAPTGLGYHEQYF | TGCAGTGCACCGACGGGACTAGGGTACCACGAGCAGTACTTC
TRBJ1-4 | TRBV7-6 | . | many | CASSRSRGGEKLFF | TGTGCCAGCAGCCGGTCAAGGGGCGGCGAAAAACTGTTTTTT
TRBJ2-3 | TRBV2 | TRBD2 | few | CASSEGTSSTDTQYF | TGTGCCAGCAGTGAAGGGACTAGCAGCACAGATACGCAGTATTTT
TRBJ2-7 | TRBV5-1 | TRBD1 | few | CASSFGIRGTGAYEQYF | TGCGCCAGCAGCTTCGGTATTCGCGGGACAGGCGCGTACGAGCAGTACTTC
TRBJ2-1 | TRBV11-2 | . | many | CASSIAGLKFSYNEQFF | TGTGCCAGCAGTATTGCGGGGCTAAAATTCTCCTACAATGAGCAGTTCTTC
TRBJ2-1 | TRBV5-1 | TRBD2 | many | CASSLRTSGRADEQFF | TGCGCCAGCAGCTTAAGGACTAGCGGGAGGGCCGATGAGCAGTTCTTC
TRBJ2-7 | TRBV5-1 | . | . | CASSSSWEEQYF | TGCGCCAGCAGCAGTTCCTGGGAAGAGCAGTACTTC
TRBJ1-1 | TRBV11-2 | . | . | CASSQINGPEAFF | TGTGCCAGCAGCCAGATCAATGGACCTGAAGCTTTCTTT
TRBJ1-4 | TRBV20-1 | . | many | CSGGVSPLNEKLFF | TGCAGTGGGGGGGTCTCCCCCCTTAATGAAAAACTGTTTTTT
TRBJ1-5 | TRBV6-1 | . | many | CASSPREIRSNQPQHF | TGTGCCAGCAGTCCAAGGGAAATTAGGAGCAATCAGCCCCAGCATTTT